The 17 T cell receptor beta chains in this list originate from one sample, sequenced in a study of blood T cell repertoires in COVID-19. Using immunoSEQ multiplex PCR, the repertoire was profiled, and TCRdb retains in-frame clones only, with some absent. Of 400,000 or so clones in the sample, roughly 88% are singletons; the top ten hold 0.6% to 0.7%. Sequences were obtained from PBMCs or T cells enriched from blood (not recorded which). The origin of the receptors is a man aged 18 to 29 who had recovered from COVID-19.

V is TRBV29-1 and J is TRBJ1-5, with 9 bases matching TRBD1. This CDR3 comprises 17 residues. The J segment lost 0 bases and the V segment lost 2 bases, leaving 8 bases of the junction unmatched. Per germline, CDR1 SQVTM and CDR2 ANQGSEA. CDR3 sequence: CSVEKDRGMVSNQPQHF. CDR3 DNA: TGCAGCGTTGAAAAGGACAGGGGAATGGTTAGCAATCAGCCCCAGCATTTT.

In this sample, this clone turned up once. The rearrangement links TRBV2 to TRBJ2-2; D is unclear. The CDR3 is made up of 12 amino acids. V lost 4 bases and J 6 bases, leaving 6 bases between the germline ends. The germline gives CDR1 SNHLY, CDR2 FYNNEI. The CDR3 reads CASSAGPGELFF. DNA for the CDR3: TGTGCCAGCAGTGCGGGTCCCGGGGAGCTGTTTTTT.

CDR3 sequence: CASSWGTSNEQFF. The CDR3 coding sequence is TGTGCCAGCAGTTGGGGGACTAGCAATGAGCAGTTCTTC. The genes are TRBV6-5 and TRBJ2-1; 8 bases agree with TRBD2. The CDR3 has 13 amino acids. Germline V gives CDR1 MNHEY, CDR2 SVGAGI. Losses at the gene ends were 4 bases for V and 6 bases for J; bases not matched to a gene: 2.

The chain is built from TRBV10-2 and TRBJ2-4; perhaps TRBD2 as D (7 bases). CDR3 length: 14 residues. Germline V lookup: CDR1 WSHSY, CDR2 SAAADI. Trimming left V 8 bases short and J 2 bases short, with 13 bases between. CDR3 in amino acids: CASQLGGPKNIQYF. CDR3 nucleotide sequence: TGCGCCAGCCAGTTGGGGGGGCCCAAAAACATTCAGTACTTC.

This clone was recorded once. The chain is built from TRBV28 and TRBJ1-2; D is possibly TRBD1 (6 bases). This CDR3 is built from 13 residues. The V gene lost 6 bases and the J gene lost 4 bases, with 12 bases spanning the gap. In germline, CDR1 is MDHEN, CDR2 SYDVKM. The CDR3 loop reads CASRSGTSYGYTF. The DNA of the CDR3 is TGTGCCAGCAGGTCCGGGACAAGCTATGGCTACACCTTC.

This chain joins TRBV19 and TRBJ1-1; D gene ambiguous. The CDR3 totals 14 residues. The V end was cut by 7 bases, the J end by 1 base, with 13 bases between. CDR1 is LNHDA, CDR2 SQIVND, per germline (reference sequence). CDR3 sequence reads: CASTFLPGNTEAFF. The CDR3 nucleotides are TGTGCCAGTACCTTCCTTCCGGGGAACACTGAAGCTTTCTTT.

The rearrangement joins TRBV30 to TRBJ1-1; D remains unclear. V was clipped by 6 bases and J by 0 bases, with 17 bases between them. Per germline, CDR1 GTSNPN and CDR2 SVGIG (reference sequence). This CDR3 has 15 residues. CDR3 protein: CACISSSAMNTEAFF. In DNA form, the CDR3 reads TGTGCCTGCATTTCCTCGAGTGCAATGAACACTGAAGCTTTCTTT.

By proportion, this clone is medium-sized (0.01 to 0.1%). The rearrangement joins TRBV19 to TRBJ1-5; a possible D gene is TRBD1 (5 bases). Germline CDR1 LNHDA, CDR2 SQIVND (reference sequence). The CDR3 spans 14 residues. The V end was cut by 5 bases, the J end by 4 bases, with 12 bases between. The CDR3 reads CASSLRQLNQPQHF. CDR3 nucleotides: TGTGCCAGTAGTCTCAGACAGCTGAATCAGCCCCAGCATTTT.

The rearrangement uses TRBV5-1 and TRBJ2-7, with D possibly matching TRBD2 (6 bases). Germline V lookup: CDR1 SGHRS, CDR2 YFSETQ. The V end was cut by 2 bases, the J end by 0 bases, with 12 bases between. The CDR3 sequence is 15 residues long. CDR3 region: CASSFTGAASYEQYF. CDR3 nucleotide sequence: TGCGCCAGCAGCTTTACGGGAGCGGCCTCCTACGAGCAGTACTTC.

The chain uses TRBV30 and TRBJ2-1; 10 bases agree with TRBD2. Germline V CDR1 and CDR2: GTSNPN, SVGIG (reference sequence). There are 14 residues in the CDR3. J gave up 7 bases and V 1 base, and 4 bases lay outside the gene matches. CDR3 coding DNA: TGTGCCTGGAGTGGAGCGGGAGGGCCTAATGAGCAGTTCTTC. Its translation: CAWSGAGGPNEQFF.

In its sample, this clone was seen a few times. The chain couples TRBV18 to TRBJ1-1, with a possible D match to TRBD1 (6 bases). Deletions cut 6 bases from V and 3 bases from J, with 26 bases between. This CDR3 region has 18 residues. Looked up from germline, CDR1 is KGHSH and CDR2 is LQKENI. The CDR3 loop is CASSLLSWDIGEDTEAFF. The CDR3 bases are TGTGCCAGCTCTCTGTTATCCTGGGACATCGGAGAGGACACTGAAGCTTTCTTT.

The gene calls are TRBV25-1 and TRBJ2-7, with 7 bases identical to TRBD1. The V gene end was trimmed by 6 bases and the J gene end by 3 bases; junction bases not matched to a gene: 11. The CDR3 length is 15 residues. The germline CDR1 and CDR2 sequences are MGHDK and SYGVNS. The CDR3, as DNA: TGTGCCAGCAGAGTTCCAGGGGGAATCCACTACGAGCAGTACTTC. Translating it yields CASRVPGGIHYEQYF.

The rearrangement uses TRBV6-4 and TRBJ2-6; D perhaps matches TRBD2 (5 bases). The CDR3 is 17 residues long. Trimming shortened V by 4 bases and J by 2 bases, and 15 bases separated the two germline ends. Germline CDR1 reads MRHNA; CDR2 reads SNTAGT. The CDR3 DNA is TGTGCCAGCAGTGTATCGGGAACGGTTCCTGGGGCCAACGTCCTGACTTTC. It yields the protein CASSVSGTVPGANVLTF.

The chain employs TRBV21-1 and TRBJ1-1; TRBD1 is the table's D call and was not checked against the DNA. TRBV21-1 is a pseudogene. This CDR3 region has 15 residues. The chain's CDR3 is CASPDSFSMNTEAFF. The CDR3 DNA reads TGTGCCAGCCCGGACAGCTTCTCCATGAACACTGAAGCTTTCTTT.

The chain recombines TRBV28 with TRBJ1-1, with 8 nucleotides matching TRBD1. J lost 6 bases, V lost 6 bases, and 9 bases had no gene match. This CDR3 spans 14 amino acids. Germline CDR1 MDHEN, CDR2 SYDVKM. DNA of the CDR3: TGTGCCAGCAGCCTACAGGGGGGCACCGCTGAAGCTTTCTTT. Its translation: CASSLQGGTAEAFF.

The CDR3 here is CASSLLGTGRGETQYF. CDR3 bases: TGTGCCAGCAGTTTACTGGGGACAGGGCGAGGAGAGACCCAGTACTTC. V and J are TRBV28 and TRBJ2-5; TRBD1 matches at 9 bases. V lost 2 bases and J lost 4; bases outside the gene matches: 8. The CDR3 has 16 amino acids. Germline lookup yields CDR1 MDHEN and CDR2 SYDVKM.

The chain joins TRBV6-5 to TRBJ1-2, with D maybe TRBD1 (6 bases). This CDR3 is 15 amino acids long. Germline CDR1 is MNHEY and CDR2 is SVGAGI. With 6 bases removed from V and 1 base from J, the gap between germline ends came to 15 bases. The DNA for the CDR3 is TGTGCCAGCAGGCCCCCACTGGACAGTAACTATGGCTACACCTTC. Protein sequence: CASRPPLDSNYGYTF.